These 10 T cell receptor beta chains were all obtained from the same sample, sequenced in a study of human T cells and chemical hapten exposure. TCRdb reanalysed the RACE reads using MiXCR and keeps one entry per CDR3 protein. The sample lists around 45,000 distinct CDR3 sequences, 3.5% to 4% occurring once. Specified time point: healthy volunteer bleed at 6 weeks. Total RNA was isolated from whole blood that had not been fractionated. The sample comprised whole blood. The source of these receptors is a human donor in good health. Some clones in this sample may be carry-over from other donors' samples.

This clonotype was detected many times. The rearrangement joins TRBV28 to TRBJ2-3; 12 bases map to TRBD2. This CDR3 has 17 amino acids. In germline, CDR1 is MDHEN, CDR2 SYDVKM. V gave up 5 bases and J gave up 2 bases; unmatched junction bases: 8. The CDR3 loop is CASSALLAGGPTDTQYF. The CDR3 DNA sequence: TGTGCCAGCAGTGCCCTTCTAGCGGGAGGGCCCACAGATACGCAGTATTTT.

This clonotype was counted between two and nine times. The CDR3 nucleotides read TGTGCCAGCAAGGGTCCGGGCAGCAATCAGCCCCAGCATTTT. This sequence encodes CASKGPGSNQPQHF. This chain joins TRBV6-5 and TRBJ1-5; D is uncertain. This CDR3 contains 14 residues. The germline CDR1 and CDR2 sequences are MNHEY and SVGAGI. The V end lost 7 bases, the J end lost 1 base, and 11 bases lay between the germline ends.

This clonotype has only a few counts. V and J are TRBV9 and TRBJ2-1, with a tentative D call TRBD2 (5 bases). Germline V gene lookup returns CDR1 SGDLS and CDR2 YYNGEE. The CDR3 has 17 residues. V dropped 0 bases and J dropped 0 bases, with 13 bases sitting between them. The CDR3 DNA sequence: TGTGCCAGCAGCGTAGGCGGAGGAACGAGCTCCTACAATGAGCAGTTCTTC. Encoded protein: CASSVGGGTSSYNEQFF.

CDR3 amino acids: CASTYRDRANTEAFF. CDR3 in DNA: TGTGCCAGCACCTACCGGGACAGGGCCAACACTGAAGCTTTCTTT. The chain has TRBV28 and TRBJ1-1; 9 bases map to TRBD1. The CDR3 has 15 amino acids. Germline-derived CDR1 and CDR2 are MDHEN and SYDVKM. With V trimmed by 7 bases and J by 2 bases, 8 bases remained unmatched.

In this sample, this clonotype turned up many times. V usage is TRBV28 and J usage is TRBJ2-6; no clear D. The CDR3 runs to 18 residues. V dropped 1 base and J dropped 0 bases, with 13 bases sitting between them. Germline V lookup: CDR1 MDHEN, CDR2 SYDVKM. This CDR3 is CASSLSFLGSSGANVLTF. CDR3 coding DNA: TGTGCCAGCAGTTTATCTTTCTTGGGGTCCTCTGGGGCCAACGTCCTGACTTTC. Full variable domain (outside the CDR3, taken from reference TRBV28 and TRBJ2-6): DVKVTQSSRYLVKRTGEKVFLECVQDMDHENMFWYRQDPGLGLRLIYFSYDVKMKEKGDIPEGYSVSREKKERFSLILESASTNQTSMYLCASSLSFLGSSGANVLTFGAGSRLTVL.

This clonotype appeared many times. CDR3 bases: TGTGCCAGCAGCTTGTATGGTAACAATGAGCAGTTCTTC. It yields the protein CASSLYGNNEQFF. The gene calls are TRBV5-8 and TRBJ2-1; D ambiguous. V dropped 1 base and J dropped 5 bases, with 7 bases sitting between them. Germline V lookup: CDR1 SGHTS, CDR2 YDEGEE. The CDR3 consists of 13 residues.

This clonotype has a count of ten or more. At one end, the junction sequence differs from germline, possibly due to a read error. The J gene is TRBJ2-2, the V gene TRBV7-7, with 7 positions matching TRBD2. CDR3 length equals 16 residues. Germline V gene data show CDR1 as SSHAT and CDR2 as FNYEAQ (reference sequence). CDR3 sequence reads: CASSPRAGLGTGELFF. The CDR3 DNA follows: TGTGCTAGCAGCCCCAGAGCCGGACTAGGTACCGGGGAGCTGTTTTTT.

This clonotype was seen a few times. V gene TRBV28 combines with J gene TRBJ1-3; D is unclear. Germline V gene data show CDR1 as MDHEN and CDR2 as SYDVKM. V lost 7 bases, J lost 3 bases, and 7 bases lay in between. This CDR3 region has 12 residues. The CDR3 sequence: CASKTVGNTIYF. The CDR3 DNA reads as TGTGCCAGCAAGACCGTTGGAAACACCATATATTTT.

This clonotype has a count of ten or more. The chain uses TRBV6-2 or TRBV6-3 and TRBJ2-3, with 7 bases aligning to TRBD2. Germline V gene sequence: CDR1 MNHEY, CDR2 SVGEGT. This CDR3 spans 14 amino acids. Trimming removed 7 bases from V and 6 bases from J; junction bases left unmatched: 10. CDR3 bases: TGTGCCAGCAAGACACGGATGGGGGGGGATACGCAGTATTTT. Encoded protein: CASKTRMGGDTQYF.

This clonotype was picked up a small number of times. V and J are TRBV18 and TRBJ2-7; D is unresolved. V dropped 3 bases and J dropped 5 bases, with 14 bases sitting between them. Germline CDR1 KGHSH, CDR2 LQKENI. This CDR3 is built from 14 residues. In DNA, the CDR3 is TGTGCCAGCTCACCGAGCTTTCGGACGGACGAGCAGTACTTC. It encodes CASSPSFRTDEQYF. The full variable domain, rest sourced from reference TRBV18 and TRBJ2-7, is NAGVMQNPRHLVRRRGQEARLRCSPMKGHSHVYWYRQLPEEGLKFMVYLQKENIIDESGMPKERFSAEFPKEGPSILRIQQVVRGDSAAYFCASSPSFRTDEQYFGPGTRLTVT.